This TCR beta chain came from a study of Ad26.COV2.S vaccination and SARS-CoV-2 variants (dated by TCRdb to the early 2020s). In the study overall: Donors in the vaccine arm were drawn from COV1001, a phase I-IIa trial of Ad26.COV2.S in healthy adults that was multicentre, randomized, double-blind and placebo-controlled. Ad26.COV2.S was administered intramuscularly at 5 x 10^10 or 1 x 10^11 viral particles, either as a single shot or as two shots given 56 days apart. Sequencing of the TCRbeta repertoire served to evaluate the specificity and breadth of SARS-CoV-2-reactive T cell receptors following Ad26.COV2.S vaccination. A total of around 32 samples were included in the TCR-sequenced set, comprising about 20 Ad26.COV2.S vaccine recipients, 5 placebo recipients and 8 SARS-CoV-2 convalescent individuals. Trial participants were randomized into five groups of five, in which low-dose or high-dose Ad26.COV2.S was given once or twice, or placebo was given on both occasions. Investigators did not know the trial group allocation while performing experiments and assessing outcomes. On the study overall, not on this receptor specifically: Spike-specific TCR breadth was higher in Ad26.COV2.S recipients than in placebo recipients (P = 0.0014). Substantial breadth of spike-specific CD8+ and CD4+ T cell responses was reported after vaccination. The authors noted that total T cell responses may have been underestimated by the TCR breadth and depth analyses. Vaccine and placebo recipients had similar non-spike TCR breadth, a finding consistent with the vaccine containing only spike. Comparing responses between vaccine doses or regimens was not something the study was powered to do.

This clone was counted a few times. Its antigen remains undetermined. Base qualities are missing; no much larger clone stands one base away. TCRbeta CDR3 regions were sequenced with the immunoSEQ Assay. After extraction, genomic DNA underwent amplification by bias-controlled multiplex PCR, followed by high-throughput sequencing. On the authors' methods: To quantify the absolute abundance of every unique TCRbeta CDR3 region, sequences were collapsed and filtered. T cell fraction was estimated by normalizing TCRbeta template counts to usable DNA, with usable DNA measured through amplification of reference genes found in all nucleated cells. Repertoire TCRs were annotated as SARS-CoV-2-specific when V gene, CDR3 amino acid sequence and J gene were exactly matched to a known reactive TCR set. The reference SARS-CoV-2 TCR set was derived from MIRA and filtered for enrichment in COVID-19-positive ImmuneCODE repertoires, a step that removed public or cross-reactive TCRs. Drawing on the MIRA antigens, annotated TCRs were analysed further at the level of specific ORF or position within ORF. Breadth was defined as the number of annotated unique rearrangements divided by the total number of unique productive rearrangements, and depth was defined as the summed frequency of the annotated unique rearrangements. Two-sided Wilcoxon rank-sum tests were used to compare TCR breadth between groups. Imported from immuneACCESS, the table was reduced by TCRdb to in-frame sequences with V and J called. These copies leave out some clones; in studies compared against another copy, an unresolved V gene accounts for under half, and the cause of the remainder is not known. The DNA was the basis for D and trimming; V, J and clone size are from that table. This sample holds about 350,000 clones; about nine tenths were observed only once. The ten most abundant clones make up approximately 5.9% of the sample.

The germline V gene (reference sequence) supplies CDR1 GTSNPN and CDR2 SVGIG. Ends trimmed: V by 3 bases, J by 6 bases; bases unmatched to a gene: 12. Reading from cysteine to phenylalanine, the CDR3 counts 16 amino acids. The read is trimmed to its CDR3 DNA, 48 bases read in frame from base 1. The treatment or condition label, as the study defines it: roughly 18 received Ad26.COV2.S at low or high dose, single or two shots; about 5 received placebo; per-sample allocation not given. Repertoires of vaccine and placebo recipients were sequenced from samples taken on day 63 after the first injection. Between 29 July and 7 August 2020, Cohort 1b enrolled about 27 adults aged 18-55 years at one site in Boston, USA. Ad26.COV2.S consisted of a replication-incompetent adenovirus type 26 vector by which a prefusion-stabilized SARS-CoV-2 spike protein from the original Wuhan strain was expressed.

In this chain, TRBV30 is recombined with TRBJ2-7, with 12 central nucleotides matching TRBD2. This clonotype was obtained from a person aged 18-65 years who received the Ad26.COV2.S COVID-19 vaccine or a placebo. The source was peripheral blood, collected in a trial of Ad26.COV2.S vaccine versus placebo. In nucleotides, the sequence is TGTGCCTGGAGCTCGGGGCTAGCGGGAGGGCCGGGCGAGCAGTACTTC. It translates to CAWSSGLAGGPGEQYF.